The present TCR beta chain was sequenced within a study of cytomegalovirus exposure and HLA in healthy donors. This CDR3 comprises 15 residues. Unmatched junction bases numbered 4, after V lost 6 bases and J lost 0 bases. Germline-derived CDR1 and CDR2 are SGHRS and YFSETQ. The study ran its PCR with 60 Vbeta and 13 Jbeta primers. Generated by immunoSEQ multiplex PCR, the TCRdb table keeps only in-frame clones and is missing some. The table includes 110,000 to 150,000 clones, approximately 70% detected once. The sample was PBMCs. The chain combines TRBV5-1 with TRBJ2-3; 10 bases agree with TRBD2. The receptor was isolated from a human donor in good health. The CDR3 region has the DNA TGCGCCAGCAAGGAGGGACTAGCGAGCACAGATACGCAGTATTTT. Translated, it gives CASKEGLASTDTQYF. Together with reference TRBV5-1 and TRBJ2-3, the CDR3 gives the full variable domain: KAGVTQTPRYLIKTRGQQVTLSCSPISGHRSVSWYQQTPGQGLQFLFEYFSETQRNKGNFPGRFSGRQFSNSRSEMNVSTLELGDSALYLCASKEGLASTDTQYFGPGTRLTVL.